This section outlines one TCR beta chain sequence together with its context. The CDR3 is 12 amino acids. The V gene's germline CDR1 is DFQATT and CDR2 SNEGSKA (reference sequence). J was trimmed by 3 bases and V by 4 bases; bases with no gene match: 3. This record belongs to a study of T cells in Graves' hyperthyroidism and ophthalmopathy. Uncontrolled infection, other autoimmune disease, pregnancy or lactation led to exclusion. Amplification yielded TCR beta CDR3 regions, with RNA transcripts as the source. First-round RT-PCR with HTBI primers amplified the TCR CDR3 region. One entry per CDR3 protein, called by TCRdb with MiXCR from the multiplex PCR reads. The data contain approximately 260,000 distinct CDR3 sequences, over 12% of them singletons.

The sequence came from a woman between 50 and 59 years old with Graves' hyperthyroidism that later progressed to Graves' ophthalmopathy. V usage is TRBV20-1 and J usage is TRBJ2-7; 7 nucleotides agree with TRBD1. Sequencing was done on a sample of blood. The CDR3 is CSAIRQGYEQYF. The CDR3 bases are TGCAGTGCTATAAGACAGGGCTACGAGCAGTACTTC.